The clone carrying this T cell receptor (beta chain) was counted many times. Its specificity is unknown. In TCRdb, the 5' RACE reads were re-called with MiXCR into one record per CDR3 protein. Counted here are tens of thousands of distinct CDR3 sequences, approximately 10% occurring once; the ten biggest clones make up roughly 9%. The data are from a study of neurological immune-mediated disorders. Broader study findings: HTLV-1-associated myelopathy had the most TCR clonal expansion, and multiple sclerosis had the least, less than healthy controls. CDR3 amino acid sequences found in expanded clones were never shared across subjects, suggesting private repertoires in all groups.

Noted time point: longitudinal time-point 1 (baseline). A total of 2 million PBMCs stored at -80 degrees C provided the unsorted libraries. V lost 3 bases, J lost 0 bases, and 19 bases lay in between. The CDR3 length is 18 residues. Per germline, CDR1 SGHRS and CDR2 YFSETQ. The sequence was obtained from a man aged 30 to 39 in good health. The V call is TRBV5-1, the J call TRBJ2-1; weak D call: TRBD1 (7 bases). The sequencing input was PBMCs. The CDR3 sequence is CASSSPLQGGYSYNEQFF. The CDR3 DNA follows: TGCGCCAGCAGCTCCCCCCTCCAGGGGGGATACTCCTACAATGAGCAGTTCTTC.